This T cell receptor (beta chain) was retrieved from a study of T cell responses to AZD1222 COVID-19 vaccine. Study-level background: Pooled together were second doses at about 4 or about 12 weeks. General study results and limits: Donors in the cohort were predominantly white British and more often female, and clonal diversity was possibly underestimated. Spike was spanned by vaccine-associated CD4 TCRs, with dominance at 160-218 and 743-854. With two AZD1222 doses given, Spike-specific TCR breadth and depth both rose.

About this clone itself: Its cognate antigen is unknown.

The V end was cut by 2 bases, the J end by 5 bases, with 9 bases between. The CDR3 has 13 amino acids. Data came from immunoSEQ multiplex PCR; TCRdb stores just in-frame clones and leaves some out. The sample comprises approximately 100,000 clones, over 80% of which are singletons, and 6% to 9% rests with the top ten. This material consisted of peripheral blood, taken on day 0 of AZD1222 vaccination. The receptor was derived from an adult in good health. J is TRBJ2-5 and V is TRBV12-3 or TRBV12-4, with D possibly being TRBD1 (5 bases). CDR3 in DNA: TGTGCCAGCAGTTTATTACAGGCCGAGACCCAGTACTTC. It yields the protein CASSLLQAETQYF.